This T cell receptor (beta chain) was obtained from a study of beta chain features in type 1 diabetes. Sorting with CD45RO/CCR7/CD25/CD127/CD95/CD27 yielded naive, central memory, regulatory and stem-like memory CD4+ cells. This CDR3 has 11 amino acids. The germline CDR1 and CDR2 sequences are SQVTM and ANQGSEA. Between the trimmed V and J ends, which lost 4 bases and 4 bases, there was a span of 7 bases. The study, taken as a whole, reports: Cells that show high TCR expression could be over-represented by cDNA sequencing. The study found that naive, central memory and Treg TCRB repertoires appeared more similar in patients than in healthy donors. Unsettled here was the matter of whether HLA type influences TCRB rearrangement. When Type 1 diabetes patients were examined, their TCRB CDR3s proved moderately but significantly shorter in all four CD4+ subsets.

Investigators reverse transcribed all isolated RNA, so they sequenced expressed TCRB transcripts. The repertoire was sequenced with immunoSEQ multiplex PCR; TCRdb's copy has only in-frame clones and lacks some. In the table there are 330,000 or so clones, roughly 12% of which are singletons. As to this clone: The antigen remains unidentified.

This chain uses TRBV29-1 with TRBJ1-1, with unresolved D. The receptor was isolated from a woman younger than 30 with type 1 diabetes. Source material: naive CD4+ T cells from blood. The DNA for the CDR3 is TGCAGCGTTGGGCACCCCACTGAAGCTTTCTTT. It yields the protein CSVGHPTEAFF.